These 14 T cell receptor beta chains were sequenced from one sample in a study of blood T cells in healthy people across ages. The use of a sample-barcoded 5' primer and a J-beta primer mix characterized a second PCR of roughly 6 to 12 cycles. TCRdb processed the 5' RACE reads anew with MiXCR; each CDR3 protein has one entry. The data contain 1,800,000 or so distinct CDR3 sequences, around 42% of them singletons. Source material: blood. The source of these receptors is a human donor in good health.

This clonotype has only a few counts. The chain combines TRBV29-1 with TRBJ1-1, with 9 bases fitting TRBD1. The germline CDR1 and CDR2 sequences are SQVTM and ANQGSEA. The CDR3 totals 13 residues. Trimming cost V 7 bases and J 5 bases; bases outside gene matches: 8. CDR3 sequence reads: CSAGTGRGTEAFF. The CDR3 coding sequence is TGCAGCGCTGGGACAGGGAGGGGGACTGAAGCTTTCTTT.

This clonotype came up a few times. The gene calls are TRBV5-1 and TRBJ1-2; 10 bases align to TRBD1. This CDR3 is 16 amino acids long. Germline V lookup: CDR1 SGHRS, CDR2 YFSETQ. The ends lost 5 bases at V and 6 bases at J; junction bases unmatched: 13. Here the CDR3 reads CASSSGTGARIHGYTF. The CDR3 nucleotides read TGCGCCAGCAGTTCCGGGACAGGGGCTCGGATTCATGGCTACACCTTC.

The chain recombines TRBV7-2 with TRBJ2-5; no definite D call. CDR3 size: 12 residues. With 5 bases removed from V and 5 bases from J, the gap between germline ends came to 9 bases. Germline CDR1 is SGHTA and CDR2 is FQGNSA. CDR3 sequence: CASSPARETQYF. DNA for the CDR3: TGTGCCAGCAGCCCGGCGCGGGAGACCCAGTACTTC.

This clonotype was detected a few times. This chain connects TRBV4-3 to TRBJ1-2, with D unclear. Trimming removed 0 bases at V and 8 bases at J, with 10 bases between. Germline loops: CDR1 LGHNA, CDR2 YSLEER. The CDR3 contains 13 residues. CDR3 residues: CASSQEYGSGYTF. CDR3 DNA sequence: TGCGCCAGCAGCCAAGAGTACGGTTCGGGCTACACCTTC.

This clonotype was counted only a few times. The J gene is TRBJ2-3, the V gene TRBV24-1; 7 bases are a match to TRBD1. Germline loops: CDR1 KGHDR, CDR2 SFDVKD. V was clipped by 7 bases and J by 6 bases; unmatched bases: 6. The CDR3 runs 13 residues. CDR3 amino acids: CATRGQTGDTQYF. The CDR3 DNA is TGTGCCACCAGGGGACAGACTGGGGATACGCAGTATTTT.

The chain is built from TRBV20-1 and TRBJ1-2; tentatively, D is TRBD1 (5 bases). Germline V gene data show CDR1 as DFQATT and CDR2 as SNEGSKA (reference sequence). The CDR3 loop spans 12 amino acids. The V and J ends lost 6 bases and 7 bases respectively, with 15 bases between them. The DNA for the CDR3 is TGCAGTGCACCGACGGGGGTCGGTGGCTACACCTTC. It translates to CSAPTGVGGYTF.

The rearrangement joins TRBV7-9 to TRBJ2-1; perhaps TRBD2 as D (5 bases). This CDR3 comprises 14 residues. Trimming pared 7 bases from V and 10 bases from J, leaving 20 bases between. Germline loops: CDR1 SEHNR, CDR2 FQNEAQ (reference sequence). CDR3 loop: CASTIEGLGAEQFF. Here the CDR3 DNA reads TGTGCCAGCACCATTGAAGGGTTGGGAGCCGAGCAGTTCTTC.

The table lists this clonotype with a few counts. The chain is built from TRBV12-3 or TRBV12-4 and TRBJ2-3; 8 bases map to TRBD2. This CDR3 has 16 residues. After removal of 5 bases from V and 5 bases from J, the junction contained 12 bases not matched to a gene. The CDR3, as DNA: TGTGCCAGCAGTCCCCCGGGGGCGGGGGGAATAGATACGCAGTATTTT. It codes for CASSPPGAGGIDTQYF.

This clonotype was picked up a small number of times. The chain links TRBV15 to TRBJ2-7; D possibly corresponds to TRBD1 (6 bases). CDR3 length equals 15 residues. The germline V and J ends were trimmed by 5 bases and 3 bases, with 17 bases remaining between them. Germline V gives CDR1 LNHNV, CDR2 YYDKDF (reference sequence). Written as DNA, the CDR3 is TGTGCCACCAGCCGTGACCGGGACACAAACTACGAGCAGTACTTC. It translates to CATSRDRDTNYEQYF.

This clonotype was seen a handful of times. The chain is built from TRBV4-3 and TRBJ2-3, with no clear D. Looked up from germline, CDR1 is LGHNA and CDR2 is YSLEER. The ends were cut back, 0 bases at V and 2 bases at J, with 12 bases in the middle. The CDR3 runs to 16 residues. The CDR3 here is CASSQDFGQDTDTQYF. In nucleotides, the CDR3 is TGCGCCAGCAGCCAAGATTTCGGCCAAGACACAGATACGCAGTATTTT.

In its sample, this clonotype was seen many times. The chain is built from TRBV6-5 and TRBJ2-7; 9 bases agree with TRBD1. Trimming cost V 4 bases and J 6 bases; bases outside gene matches: 10. There are 15 residues in the CDR3. CDR1 and CDR2 from the germline V gene are MNHEY and SVGAGI. The CDR3 protein is CASSSTGTGIREQYF. The CDR3 DNA reads as TGTGCCAGCAGTTCGACCGGGACAGGGATCCGCGAGCAGTACTTC.

The V gene is TRBV20-1, the J gene TRBJ1-2; no definite D call. V lost 6 bases and J lost 5, with 19 bases in between. The CDR3 length is 14 residues. Germline V gene sequence: CDR1 DFQATT, CDR2 SNEGSKA (reference sequence). CDR3 nucleotide sequence: TGCAGTGCCGGCCGGACTTGGACCCTTTATGGCTACACCTTC. This gives the protein CSAGRTWTLYGYTF.

The rearrangement uses TRBV27 and TRBJ2-6; D gene uncertain. This CDR3 has 14 amino acids. Trimming left V 3 bases short and J 2 bases short, with 5 bases between. The germline CDR1 and CDR2 sequences are MNHEY and SMNVEV (reference sequence). CDR3 coding DNA: TGTGCCAGCAGTTTTCTTCCTGGGGCCAACGTCCTGACTTTC. Translated, it gives CASSFLPGANVLTF.

This clonotype was observed a single time. The chain couples TRBV20-1 to TRBJ1-2, with TRBD1 as a possible D gene (5 bases). Germline-derived CDR1 and CDR2 are DFQATT and SNEGSKA (reference sequence). There are 13 residues in the CDR3. Between the trimmed V and J ends, which lost 1 base and 6 bases, there was a span of 12 bases. CDR3 nucleotide sequence: TGCAGTGCTAGAGGGGGCATCGGGGATGGCTACACCTTC. Protein sequence: CSARGGIGDGYTF.